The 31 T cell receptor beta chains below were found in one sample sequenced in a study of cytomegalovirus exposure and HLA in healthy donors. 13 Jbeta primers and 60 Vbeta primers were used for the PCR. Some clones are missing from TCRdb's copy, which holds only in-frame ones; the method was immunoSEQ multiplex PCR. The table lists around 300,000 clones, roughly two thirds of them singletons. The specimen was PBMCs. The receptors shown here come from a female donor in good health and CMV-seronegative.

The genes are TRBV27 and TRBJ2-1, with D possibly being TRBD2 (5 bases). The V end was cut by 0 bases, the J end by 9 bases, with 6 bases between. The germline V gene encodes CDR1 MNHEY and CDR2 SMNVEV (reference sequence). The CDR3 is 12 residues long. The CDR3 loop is CASSLSGSEQFF. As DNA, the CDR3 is TGTGCCAGCAGTTTATCGGGGAGTGAGCAGTTCTTC.

The chain's CDR3 is CASSLGENGNQPQHF. CDR3 sequence (DNA): TGTGCCAGCAGCTTAGGGGAGAATGGCAATCAGCCCCAGCATTTT. V and J are TRBV7-6 and TRBJ1-5; D uncertain. The germline V and J ends were trimmed by 1 base and 2 bases, with 9 bases remaining between them. Germline loops: CDR1 SGHVS, CDR2 FNYEAQ. CDR3 size: 15 residues.

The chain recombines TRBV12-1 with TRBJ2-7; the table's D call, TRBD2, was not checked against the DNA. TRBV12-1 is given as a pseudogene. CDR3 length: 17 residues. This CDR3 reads CASSFRVAAYISYEQYF. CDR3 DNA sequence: TGTGCCAGCAGCTTTCGGGTAGCGGCTTATATATCCTACGAGCAGTACTTC.

The CDR3 here is CSVAEGGGSGYGYTF. The CDR3 DNA reads TGCAGCGTTGCCGAAGGTGGGGGGTCCGGCTATGGCTACACCTTC. The rearrangement links TRBV29-1 to TRBJ1-2, with D perhaps matching TRBD1 (5 bases). The V gene's germline CDR1 is SQVTM and CDR2 ANQGSEA. CDR3 length: 15 amino acids. Trimming cost V 4 bases and J 4 bases, with 19 bases left between them.

The CDR3 protein is CASSLQINGNTIYF. As DNA, the CDR3 is TGTGCCAGCAGTTTACAGATAAACGGAAACACCATATATTTT. The chain is built from TRBV28 and TRBJ1-3, with unresolved D. Per germline, CDR1 MDHEN and CDR2 SYDVKM. CDR3 length: 14 amino acids. The ends were cut back, 2 bases at V and 4 bases at J, with 9 bases in the middle.

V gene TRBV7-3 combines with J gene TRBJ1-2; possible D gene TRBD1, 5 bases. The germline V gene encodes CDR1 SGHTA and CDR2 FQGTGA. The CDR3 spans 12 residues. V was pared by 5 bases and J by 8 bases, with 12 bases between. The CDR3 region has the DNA TGTGCCAGCAGCCTTGGCAGGGAAGGCTACACCTTC. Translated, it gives CASSLGREGYTF. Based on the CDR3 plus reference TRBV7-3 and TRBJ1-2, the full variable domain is GAGVSQTPSNKVTEKGKYVELRCDPISGHTALYWYRQSLGQGPEFLIYFQGTGAADDSGLPNDRFFAVRPEGSVSTLKIQRTERGDSAVYLCASSLGREGYTFGSGTRLTVV.

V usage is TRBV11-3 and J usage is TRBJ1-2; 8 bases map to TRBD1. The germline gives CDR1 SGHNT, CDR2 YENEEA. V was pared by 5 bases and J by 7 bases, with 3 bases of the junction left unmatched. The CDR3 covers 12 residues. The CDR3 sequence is CASSTDRAGYTF. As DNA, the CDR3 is TGTGCCAGCAGCACGGACAGGGCTGGCTACACCTTC. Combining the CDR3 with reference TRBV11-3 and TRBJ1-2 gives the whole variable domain EAGVVQSPRYKIIEKKQPVAFWCNPISGHNTLYWYLQNLGQGPELLIRYENEEAVDDSQLPKDRFSAERLKGVDSTLKIQPAELGDSAVYLCASSTDRAGYTFGSGTRLTVV.

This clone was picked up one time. The CDR3 bases are TGTGCCAGCAGCTTAGAGACAGGGACCGAGCAGTACTTC. It codes for CASSLETGTEQYF. V gene TRBV7-6 combines with J gene TRBJ2-5, with TRBD1 matching 7 bases. The J call is in doubt because the DNA end fits TRBJ2-7 better. The CDR3 sequence is 13 residues long. Germline CDR1 and CDR2: SGHVS and FNYEAQ.

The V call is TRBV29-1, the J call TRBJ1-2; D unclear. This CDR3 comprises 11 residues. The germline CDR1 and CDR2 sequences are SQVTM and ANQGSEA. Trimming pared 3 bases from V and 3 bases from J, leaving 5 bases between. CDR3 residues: CSVEAHYGYTF. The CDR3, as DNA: TGCAGCGTTGAGGCTCACTATGGCTACACCTTC. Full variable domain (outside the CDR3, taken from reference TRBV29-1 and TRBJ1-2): SAVISQKPSRDICQRGTSLTIQCQVDSQVTMMFWYRQQPGQSLTLIATANQGSEATYESGFVIDKFPISRPNLTFSTLTVSNMSPEDSSIYLCSVEAHYGYTFGSGTRLTVV.

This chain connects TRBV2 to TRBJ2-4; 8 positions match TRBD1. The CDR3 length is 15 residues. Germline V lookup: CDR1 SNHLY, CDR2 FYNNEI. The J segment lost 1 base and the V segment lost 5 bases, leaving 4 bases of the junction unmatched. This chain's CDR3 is CASSPDRVAKNIQYF. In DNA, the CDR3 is TGTGCCAGCAGTCCGGACAGGGTGGCCAAAAACATTCAGTACTTC. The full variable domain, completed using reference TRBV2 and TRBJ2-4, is EPEVTQTPSHQVTQMGQEVILRCVPISNHLYFYWYRQILGQKVEFLVSFYNNEISEKSEIFDDQFSVERPDGSNFTLKIRSTKLEDSAMYFCASSPDRVAKNIQYFGAGTRLSVL.

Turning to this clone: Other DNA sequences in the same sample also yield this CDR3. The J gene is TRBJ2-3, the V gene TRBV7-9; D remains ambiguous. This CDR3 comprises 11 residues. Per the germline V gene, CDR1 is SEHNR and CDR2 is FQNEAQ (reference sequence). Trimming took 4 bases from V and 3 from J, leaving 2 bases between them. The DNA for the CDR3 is TGTGCCAGCAGCTCAACAGATACGCAGTATTTT. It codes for CASSSTDTQYF.

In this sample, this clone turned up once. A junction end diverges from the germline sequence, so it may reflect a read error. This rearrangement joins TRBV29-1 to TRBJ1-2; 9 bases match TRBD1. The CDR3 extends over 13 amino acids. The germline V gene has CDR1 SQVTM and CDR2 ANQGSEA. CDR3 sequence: CSAEGQGLRGYTF. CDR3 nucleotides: TGCAGCGCTGAAGGACAGGGGCTAAGAGGCTACACCTTC. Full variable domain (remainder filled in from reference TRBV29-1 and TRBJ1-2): SAVISQKPSRDICQRGTSLTIQCQVDSQVTMMFWYRQQPGQSLTLIATANQGSEATYESGFVIDKFPISRPNLTFSTLTVSNMSPEDSSIYLCSAEGQGLRGYTFGSGTRLTVV.

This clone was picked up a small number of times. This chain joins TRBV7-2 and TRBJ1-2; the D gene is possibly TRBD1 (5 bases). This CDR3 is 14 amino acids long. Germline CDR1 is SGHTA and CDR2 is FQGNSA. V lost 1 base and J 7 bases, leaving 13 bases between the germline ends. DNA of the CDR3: TGTGCCAGCAGCTTAGAGGTGGGGACTGGTGGCTACACCTTC. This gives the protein CASSLEVGTGGYTF.

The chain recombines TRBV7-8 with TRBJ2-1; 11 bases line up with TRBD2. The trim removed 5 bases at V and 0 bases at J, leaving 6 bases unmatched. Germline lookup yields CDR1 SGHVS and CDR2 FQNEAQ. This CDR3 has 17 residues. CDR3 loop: CASSPLAGGSSYNEQFF. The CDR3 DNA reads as TGTGCCAGCAGCCCCTTAGCGGGAGGGAGCTCCTACAATGAGCAGTTCTTC. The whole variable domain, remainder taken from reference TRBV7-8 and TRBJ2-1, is GAGVSQSPRYKVAKRGQDVALRCDPISGHVSLFWYQQALGQGPEFLTYFQNEAQLDKSGLPSDRFFAERPEGSVSTLKIQRTQQEDSAVYLCASSPLAGGSSYNEQFFGPGTRLTVL.

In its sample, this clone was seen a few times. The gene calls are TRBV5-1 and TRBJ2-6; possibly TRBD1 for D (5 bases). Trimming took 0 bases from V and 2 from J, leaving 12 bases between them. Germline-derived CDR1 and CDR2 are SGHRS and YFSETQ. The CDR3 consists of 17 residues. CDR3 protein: CASSLDFSGTGANVLTF. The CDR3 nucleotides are TGCGCCAGCAGCTTGGATTTCTCAGGGACTGGGGCCAACGTCCTGACTTTC.

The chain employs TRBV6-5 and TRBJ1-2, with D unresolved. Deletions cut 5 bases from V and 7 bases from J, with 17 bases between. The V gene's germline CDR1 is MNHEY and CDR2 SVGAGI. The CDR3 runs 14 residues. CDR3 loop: CASSPTFLRGGYTF. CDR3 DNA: TGTGCCAGCAGTCCTACATTCTTAAGAGGTGGCTACACCTTC.

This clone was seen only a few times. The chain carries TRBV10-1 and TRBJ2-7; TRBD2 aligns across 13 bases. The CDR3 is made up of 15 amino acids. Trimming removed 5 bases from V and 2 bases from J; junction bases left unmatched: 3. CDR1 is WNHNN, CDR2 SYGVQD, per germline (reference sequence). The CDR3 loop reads CASSRGTSGTYEQYF. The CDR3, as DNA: TGCGCCAGCAGTAGGGGGACTAGCGGGACCTACGAGCAGTACTTC.

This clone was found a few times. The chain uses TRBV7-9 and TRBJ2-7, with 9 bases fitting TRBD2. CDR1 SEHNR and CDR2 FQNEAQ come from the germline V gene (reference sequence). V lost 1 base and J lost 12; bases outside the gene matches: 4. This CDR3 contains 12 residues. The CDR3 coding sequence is TGTGCCAGCAGCTTAGAGGCGGGGGGGCCGTACTTC. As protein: CASSLEAGGPYF. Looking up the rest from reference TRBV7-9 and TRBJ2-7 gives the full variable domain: DTGVSQNPRHKITKRGQNVTFRCDPISEHNRLYWYRQTLGQGPEFLTYFQNEAQLEKSRLLSDRFSAERPKGSFSTLEIQRTEQGDSAMYLCASSLEAGGPYFGPGTRLTVT.

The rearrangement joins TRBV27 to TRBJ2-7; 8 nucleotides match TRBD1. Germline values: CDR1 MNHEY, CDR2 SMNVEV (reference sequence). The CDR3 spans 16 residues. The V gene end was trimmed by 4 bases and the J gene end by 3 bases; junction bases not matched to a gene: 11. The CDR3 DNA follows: TGTGCCAGCAGTTCCCTCTCCGGACAGGGCCTCTACGAGCAGTACTTC. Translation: CASSSLSGQGLYEQYF.

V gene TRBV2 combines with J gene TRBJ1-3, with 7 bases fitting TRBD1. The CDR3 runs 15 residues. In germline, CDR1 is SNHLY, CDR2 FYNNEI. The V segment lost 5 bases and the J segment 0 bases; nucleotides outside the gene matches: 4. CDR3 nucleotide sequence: TGTGCCAGCAGTCTGGGACAGTACTCTGGAAACACCATATATTTT. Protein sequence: CASSLGQYSGNTIYF.

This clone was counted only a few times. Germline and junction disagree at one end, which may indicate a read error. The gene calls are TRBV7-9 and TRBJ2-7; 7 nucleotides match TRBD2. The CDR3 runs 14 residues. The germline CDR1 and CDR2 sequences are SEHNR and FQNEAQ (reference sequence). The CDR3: CSSSIQRDSGEQYF. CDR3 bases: TGTTCCAGCAGCATCCAGCGGGATTCGGGGGAGCAGTACTTC.

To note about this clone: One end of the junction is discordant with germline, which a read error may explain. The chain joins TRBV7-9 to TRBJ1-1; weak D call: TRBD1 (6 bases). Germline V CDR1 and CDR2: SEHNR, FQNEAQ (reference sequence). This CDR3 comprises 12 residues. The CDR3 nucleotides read TGTTCCAGCAGCAGGGAGGGGGCTGAAGCTTTCTTT. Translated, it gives CSSSREGAEAFF. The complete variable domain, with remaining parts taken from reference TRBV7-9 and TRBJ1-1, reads DTGVSQNPRHKITKRGQNVTFRCDPISEHNRLYWYRQTLGQGPEFLTYFQNEAQLEKSRLLSDRFSAERPKGSFSTLEIQRTEQGDSAMYLCSSSREGAEAFFGQGTRLTVV.

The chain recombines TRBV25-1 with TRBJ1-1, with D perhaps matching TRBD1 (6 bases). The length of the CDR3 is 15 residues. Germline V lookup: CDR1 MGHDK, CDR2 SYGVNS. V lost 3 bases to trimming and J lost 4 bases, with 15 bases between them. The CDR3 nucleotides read TGTGCCAGCAGTGAGGGACACGGTCTAGGCACTGAAGCTTTCTTT. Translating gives CASSEGHGLGTEAFF.

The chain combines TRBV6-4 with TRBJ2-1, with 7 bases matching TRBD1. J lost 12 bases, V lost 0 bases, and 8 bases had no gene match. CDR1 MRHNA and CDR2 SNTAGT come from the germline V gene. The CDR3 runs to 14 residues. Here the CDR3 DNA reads TGTGCCAGCAGTGACTCGATTCAGGGGGATGTGCAGTTCTTC. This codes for CASSDSIQGDVQFF.

The CDR3 bases are TGTGCCTGGAGTGCGGGTCCCAATGAAAAACTGTTTTTT. Its protein product is CAWSAGPNEKLFF. The chain couples TRBV30 to TRBJ1-4; no reliable D call. The V gene's germline CDR1 is GTSNPN and CDR2 SVGIG (reference sequence). CDR3 length: 13 residues. Trimming took off 1 base at V and 5 bases at J, with 8 bases between the two ends.

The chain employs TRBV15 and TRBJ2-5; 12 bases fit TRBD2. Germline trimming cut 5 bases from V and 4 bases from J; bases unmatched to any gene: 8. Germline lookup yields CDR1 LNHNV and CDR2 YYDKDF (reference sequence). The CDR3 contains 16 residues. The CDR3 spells CATSLALAGGRETQYF. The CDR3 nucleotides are TGTGCCACCAGCCTCGCTCTAGCGGGAGGGAGAGAGACCCAGTACTTC.

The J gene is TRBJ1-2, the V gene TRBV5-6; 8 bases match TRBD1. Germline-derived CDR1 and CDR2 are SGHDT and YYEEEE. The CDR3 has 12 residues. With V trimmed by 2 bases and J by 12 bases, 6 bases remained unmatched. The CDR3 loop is CASSLGQGANTF. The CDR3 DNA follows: TGTGCCAGCAGCTTAGGCCAGGGGGCCAACACCTTC. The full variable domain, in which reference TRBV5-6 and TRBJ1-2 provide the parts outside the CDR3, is DAGVTQSPTHLIKTRGQQVTLRCSPKSGHDTVSWYQQALGQGPQFIFQYYEEEERQRGNFPDRFSGHQFPNYSSELNVNALLLGDSALYLCASSLGQGANTFGSGTRLTVV.

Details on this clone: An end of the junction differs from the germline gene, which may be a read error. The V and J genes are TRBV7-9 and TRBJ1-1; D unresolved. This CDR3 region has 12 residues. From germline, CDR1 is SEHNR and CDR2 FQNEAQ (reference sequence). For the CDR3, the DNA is TGTTCCAGCAGCTTAGACCCGGGTGAGGCTTTCTTT. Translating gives CSSSLDPGEAFF.

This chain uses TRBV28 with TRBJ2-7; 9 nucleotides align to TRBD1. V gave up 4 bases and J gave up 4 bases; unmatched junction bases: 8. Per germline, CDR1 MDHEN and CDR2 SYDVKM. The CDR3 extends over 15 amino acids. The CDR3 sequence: CASSYGTGKLYEQYF. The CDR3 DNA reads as TGTGCCAGCAGTTATGGGACAGGGAAGCTGTACGAGCAGTACTTC.

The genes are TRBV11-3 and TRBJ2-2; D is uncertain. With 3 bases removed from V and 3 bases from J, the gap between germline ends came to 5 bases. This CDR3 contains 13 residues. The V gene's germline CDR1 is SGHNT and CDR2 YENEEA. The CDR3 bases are TGTGCCAGCAGCTTTTCATACACCGGGGAGCTGTTTTTT. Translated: CASSFSYTGELFF.

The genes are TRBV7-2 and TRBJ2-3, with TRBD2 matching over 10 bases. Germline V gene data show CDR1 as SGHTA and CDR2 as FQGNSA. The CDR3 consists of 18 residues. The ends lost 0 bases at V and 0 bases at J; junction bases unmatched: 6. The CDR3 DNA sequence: TGTGCCAGCAGCTTAGCGCCTAGCGGGAGTTCTAGCACAGATACGCAGTATTTT. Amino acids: CASSLAPSGSSSTDTQYF.